This TCR beta chain was found in a study of blood T cell repertoires in COVID-19 (TCRdb year 2020). A note on the overall study: Samples from collaborators originated in the United States, Italy and Spain and spanned both the acute and convalescent phases of COVID-19. The repertoires were released in a freely available public database meant as a resource for research on the immune response to SARS-CoV-2. The prospective study material was composed of cDNA or gDNA derived from T cells, B-cell-depleted T cells, or PBMCs. The samples were drawn from two sources: the first 160 participants of the ongoing ImmuneRACE study, and 950 to 1,500 subjects contributed by 6 global collaborators. Sample metadata almost always included a de-identified subject ID, COVID-19 status, age in years and sex. Deeply sampled blood TCRbeta repertoires from subjects exposed to, actively infected with, or recovered from COVID-19 were included in the dataset. Where available, HLA class I and class II types were obtained from metadata supplied by the sample provider rather than from assay-based typing.

The CDR3 measures 15 amino acids from cysteine to phenylalanine. This entry keeps only the CDR3 DNA: 45 bases, framed from base 1. CDR1 and CDR2, looked up from the germline V gene, are MNHEY and SVGAGI. Trimmed from V: 10 bases; trimmed from J: 1 base; junction bases lacking a gene match: 10. As for this clone: There is no known antigen for this receptor. No qualities accompany the bases; no much larger clone lies one base away.

Overall results and qualifications from the work: How much clinical and demographic metadata was included differed by source and by participant, and the metadata was provided uncurated.

TCRbeta CDR3 regions were amplified from genomic DNA using the immunoSEQ Assay, a bias-controlled multiplex PCR. On the study's bioinformatics: The number of nucleated cells in each sample was estimated from the amplification of reference gene primers within the assay. To quantify the absolute abundance of each unique TCRbeta CDR3 rearrangement, sequence reads were collapsed and filtered. For each sample, productive Simpson clonality was calculated by taking the square root of Simpson's diversity index across productive rearrangements. Drawn from immuneACCESS, this table holds only the in-frame rearrangements with V and J called that TCRdb kept. Clones are partly lost; checked studies trace under half to an unresolved V gene and leave the rest unexplained. V and J calls and clone size are as listed in that table; D and trimming were resolved from the DNA. This sample comprises nearly 350,000 clones, about nine tenths of them detected only once. Clones ranked in the top ten supply more than 5.5% of the sample.

At one collaborating source in Seattle, patients were enrolled during active infection and were followed longitudinally through the course of disease. Collaborating institutions collected whole blood in K2EDTA tubes following their own protocols. For TCRbeta analysis, collaborators shipped samples in one of three forms: frozen whole blood, isolated PBMCs, or DNA extracted from either of those sample types. The source of this sequence is a woman in her 70s with COVID-19, enrolled during active disease. The sample was peripheral blood. The receptor chain draws on TRBV6-5 and TRBJ2-3; TRBD2 agrees with 8 junctional bases. Here the CDR3 is given as CATSGSGGRTDTQYF. The base sequence is TGTGCCACCTCAGGGAGCGGGGGCCGCACAGATACGCAGTATTTT.